This T cell receptor beta chain was obtained from a study of T cell responses to AZD1222 COVID-19 vaccine. Findings and caveats of the study: Donors were mostly white British, more females; clonal diversity possibly underestimated. Once two AZD1222 doses were given, Spike-specific TCR breadth and depth went up. There were vaccine-associated CD4 TCRs across spike, dominant at 160-218 and 743-854.

Remarks on this clone: What it binds is not known.

Clones were sequenced by immunoSEQ multiplex PCR, and TCRdb holds only the in-frame ones, with some missing. The repertoire holds some 84,000 clones, roughly nine tenths seen once, with roughly 12% in the top ten. Trimming took off 3 bases at V and 7 bases at J, with 22 bases between the two ends. Per germline, CDR1 LNHDA and CDR2 SQIVND (reference sequence). The CDR3 is 17 amino acids. The input for sequencing was peripheral blood, taken 28 days after the second AZD1222 dose. This chain uses TRBV19 with TRBJ1-5; perhaps TRBD1 as D (6 bases). This TCR was sampled from an adult who received the AZD1222 COVID-19 vaccine. DNA for the CDR3: TGTGCCAGTAGTATGTCGAGTCGGGGGCAGGGATGGCAGCCCCAGCATTTT. Translated: CASSMSSRGQGWQPQHF.